This TCR beta chain was identified during a study of blood T cell repertoires in COVID-19. Overall study: From T cells, B-cell-depleted T cells, or PBMCs came the material, which was cDNA or gDNA.

Original methodology: Reference gene primer amplification in the assay estimated nucleated cell counts. Sequencing used immunoSEQ multiplex PCR; TCRdb keeps in-frame clones, though not all of them. The DNA gave D and trimming, while V, J and clone size come from that table. The sample has some 220,000 clones, 86% seen once; the top ten hold 3% to 3.5%. Germline CDR1 reads LGHDT; CDR2 reads YNNKEL (reference sequence). Trimming left V 2 bases short and J 12 bases short, with 11 bases between. The CDR3 totals 13 residues. The V call is TRBV3-1 (or the pseudogene TRBV3-2), the J call TRBJ1-6; D not certain. Input material: PBMCs or T cells enriched from blood (not recorded which). This TCR was recovered from a woman aged 45-65 years in a cohort exposed to, infected with or recovered from COVID-19 (not recorded which). The CDR3 region is CASSQSKSLPLHF. CDR3 nucleotide sequence: TGTGCCAGCAGCCAATCTAAGTCTTTACCCCTCCACTTT.